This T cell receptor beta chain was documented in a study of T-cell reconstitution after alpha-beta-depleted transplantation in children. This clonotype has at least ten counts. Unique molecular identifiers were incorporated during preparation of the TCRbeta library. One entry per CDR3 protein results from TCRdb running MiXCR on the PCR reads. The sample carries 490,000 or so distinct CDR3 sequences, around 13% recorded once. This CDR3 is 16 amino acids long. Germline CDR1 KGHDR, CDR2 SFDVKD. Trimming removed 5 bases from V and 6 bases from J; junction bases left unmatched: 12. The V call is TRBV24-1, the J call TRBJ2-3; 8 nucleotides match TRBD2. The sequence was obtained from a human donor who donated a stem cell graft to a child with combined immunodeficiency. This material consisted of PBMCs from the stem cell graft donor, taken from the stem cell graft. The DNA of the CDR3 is TGTGCCACCAGTGGGGAGGGCGGGGGGCCATTCGATACGCAGTATTTT. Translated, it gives CATSGEGGGPFDTQYF.